This TCR beta chain was profiled in a study of shared clonotypes between healthy human individuals. Note on this clone: Its specificity is unknown.

Naive CD8 cells were CD45RO-negative, positively selected for CCR7, excluding terminally differentiated effector memory CD45RA+ cells. Repertoires were generated with immunoSEQ multiplex PCR, while TCRdb's copy carries only in-frame clones and drops some. The sample lists hundreds of thousands of clones, roughly 95% occurring once. Study-wide findings and caveats: Against clonotypes common to all four donors, non-shared ones had lower generation probabilities. Clonotype sharing across a few donors was observed for 4.5% to 6.5% of naive CD4 clonotypes.

Sequencing used naive CD8+ T cells sorted from blood. The origin of this receptor is a woman aged 25-40 years in good health.

The CDR3 nucleotides are TGTGCCTGGAGTGCGACAGATAGCTCCTACAATGAGCAGTTCTTC. Residues: CAWSATDSSYNEQFF. V is TRBV30 and J is TRBJ2-1; TRBD1 is a possible D gene (5 bases). Germline CDR1 GTSNPN, CDR2 SVGIG (reference sequence). Trimming took 1 base from V and 0 from J, leaving 10 bases between them. The CDR3 runs to 15 residues.